The count of the clone carrying this TCR beta chain is one. Its antigen remains unidentified. PCR was performed using 60 Vbeta and 13 Jbeta primers. In the original processing: Later, tens of millions of unique TCR beta chains were counted in an analysis, and some 11 million of them were shared. TCRdb's table, derived via immunoSEQ multiplex PCR, lists solely in-frame clones and lacks some. The V and J calls and the clone size are those of that table, but D and trimming were determined from the DNA. Of about 160,000 clones in the sample, approximately 83% are singletons; the top ten hold 0.95% to 1.5%. The data originate from a study of cytomegalovirus exposure and HLA in healthy donors. CDR1 is LGHNT, CDR2 FRNRAP, per germline. This CDR3 comprises 15 residues. V lost 7 bases and J lost 2, with 16 bases in between. Study-wide findings and caveats: Later analysis identified a missense DCLRE1C variant that was linked to TCR beta V- and J-gene trimming.

The chain recombines TRBV12-5 with TRBJ2-3, with TRBD2 as a possible D gene (6 bases). The clonotype comes from a boy aged 2 to 9 in good health and CMV-seronegative. The material sequenced was PBMCs. The DNA for the CDR3 is TGTGCTAGTGCCCTCACGGGAGCCTACACAGATACGCAGTATTTT. This sequence encodes CASALTGAYTDTQYF.